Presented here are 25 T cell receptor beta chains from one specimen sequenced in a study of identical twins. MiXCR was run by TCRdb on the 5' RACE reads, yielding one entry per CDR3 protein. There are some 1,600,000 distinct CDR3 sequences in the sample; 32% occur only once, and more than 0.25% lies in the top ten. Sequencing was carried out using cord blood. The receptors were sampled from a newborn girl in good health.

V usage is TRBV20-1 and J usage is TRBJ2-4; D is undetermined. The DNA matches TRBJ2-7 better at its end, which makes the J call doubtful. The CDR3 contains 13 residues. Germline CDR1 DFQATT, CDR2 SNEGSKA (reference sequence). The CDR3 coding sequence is TGCAGTGCCTTATTGAGCGCTACCTACGAGCAGTACTTC. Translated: CSALLSATYEQYF.

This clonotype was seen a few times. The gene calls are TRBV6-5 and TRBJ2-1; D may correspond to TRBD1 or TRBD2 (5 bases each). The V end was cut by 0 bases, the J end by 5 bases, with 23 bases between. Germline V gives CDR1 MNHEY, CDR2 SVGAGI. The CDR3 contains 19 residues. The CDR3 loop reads CASSYSMGPVPTDDNEQFF. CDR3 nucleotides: TGTGCCAGCAGTTACTCAATGGGACCAGTTCCCACCGACGACAATGAGCAGTTCTTC.

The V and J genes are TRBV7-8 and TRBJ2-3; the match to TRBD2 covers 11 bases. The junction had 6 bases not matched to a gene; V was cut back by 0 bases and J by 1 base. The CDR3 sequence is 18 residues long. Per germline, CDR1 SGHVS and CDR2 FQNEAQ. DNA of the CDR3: TGTGCCAGCAGCTTAGCGTCTAGCGGGGGGATACGCACAGATACGCAGTATTTT. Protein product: CASSLASSGGIRTDTQYF.

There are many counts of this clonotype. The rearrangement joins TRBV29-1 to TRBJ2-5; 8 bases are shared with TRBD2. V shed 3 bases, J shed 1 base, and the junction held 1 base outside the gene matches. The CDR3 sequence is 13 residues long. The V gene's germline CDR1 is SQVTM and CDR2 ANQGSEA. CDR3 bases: TGCAGCGTTGAGGGACTAGTCCAAGAGACCCAGTACTTC. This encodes CSVEGLVQETQYF.

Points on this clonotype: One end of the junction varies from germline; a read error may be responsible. CDR3 nucleotide sequence: TGCGGCAGCAGCCCGGGGGTTGGAAACACTGAAGCTTTCTTT. This translates into CGSSPGVGNTEAFF. The chain uses TRBV5-1 and TRBJ1-1; D may be TRBD1 (5 bases). The CDR3 consists of 14 residues. Germline V lookup: CDR1 SGHRS, CDR2 YFSETQ. The full variable domain, with the rest looked up from reference TRBV5-1 and TRBJ1-1, is KAGVTQTPRYLIKTRGQQVTLSCSPISGHRSVSWYQQTPGQGLQFLFEYFSETQRNKGNFPGRFSGRQFSNSRSEMNVSTLELGDSALYLCGSSPGVGNTEAFFGQGTRLTVV.

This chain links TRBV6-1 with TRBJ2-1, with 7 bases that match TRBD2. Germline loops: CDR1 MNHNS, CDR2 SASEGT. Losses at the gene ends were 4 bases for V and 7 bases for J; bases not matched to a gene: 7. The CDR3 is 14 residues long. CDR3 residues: CASSAGRERNEQFF. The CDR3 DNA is TGTGCCAGCAGTGCGGGGCGGGAGCGAAATGAGCAGTTCTTC.

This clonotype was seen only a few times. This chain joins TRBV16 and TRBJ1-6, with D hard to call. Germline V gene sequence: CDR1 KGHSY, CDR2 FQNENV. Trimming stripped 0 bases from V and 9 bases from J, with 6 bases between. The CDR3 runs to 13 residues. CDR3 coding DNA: TGTGCCAGCAGCCAATCTTTGGTTTCACCCCTCCACTTT. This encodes CASSQSLVSPLHF.

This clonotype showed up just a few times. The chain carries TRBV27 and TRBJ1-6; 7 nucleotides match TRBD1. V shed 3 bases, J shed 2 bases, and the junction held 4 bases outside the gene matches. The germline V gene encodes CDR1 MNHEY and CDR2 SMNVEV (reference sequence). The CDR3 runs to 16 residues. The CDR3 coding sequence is TGTGCCAGCAGTTTTAGGCAGGGGGCCTATAATTCACCCCTCCACTTT. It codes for CASSFRQGAYNSPLHF.

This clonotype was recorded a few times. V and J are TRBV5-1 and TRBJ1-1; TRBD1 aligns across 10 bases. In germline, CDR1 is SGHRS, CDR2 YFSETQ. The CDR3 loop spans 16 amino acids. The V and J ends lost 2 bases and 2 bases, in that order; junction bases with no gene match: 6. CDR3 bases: TGCGCCAGCAGCTTCCAGACAGGGGGCGTAAACACTGAAGCTTTCTTT. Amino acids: CASSFQTGGVNTEAFF. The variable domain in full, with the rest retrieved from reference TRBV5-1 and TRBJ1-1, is KAGVTQTPRYLIKTRGQQVTLSCSPISGHRSVSWYQQTPGQGLQFLFEYFSETQRNKGNFPGRFSGRQFSNSRSEMNVSTLELGDSALYLCASSFQTGGVNTEAFFGQGTRLTVV.

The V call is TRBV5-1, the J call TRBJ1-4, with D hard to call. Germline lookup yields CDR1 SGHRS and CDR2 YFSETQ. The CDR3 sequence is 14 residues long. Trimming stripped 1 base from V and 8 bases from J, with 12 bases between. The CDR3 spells CASSLWVGKEKLFF. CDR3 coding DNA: TGCGCCAGCAGCTTGTGGGTAGGGAAGGAAAAACTGTTTTTT.

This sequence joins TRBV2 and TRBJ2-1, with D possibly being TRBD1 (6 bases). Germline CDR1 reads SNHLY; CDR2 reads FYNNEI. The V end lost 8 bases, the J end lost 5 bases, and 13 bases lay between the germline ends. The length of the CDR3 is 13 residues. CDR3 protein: CASRDNLNNEQFF. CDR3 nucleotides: TGTGCCAGCCGGGACAACTTGAACAATGAGCAGTTCTTC.

The CDR3: CASRGLAGKYNEQFF. The CDR3 region has the DNA TGTGCCAGCAGGGGACTAGCGGGGAAATACAATGAGCAGTTCTTC. This rearrangement joins TRBV27 to TRBJ2-1, with 13 bases fitting TRBD2. Germline-derived CDR1 and CDR2 are MNHEY and SMNVEV (reference sequence). V shed 6 bases, J shed 4 bases, and the junction held 3 bases outside the gene matches. CDR3 length: 15 residues.

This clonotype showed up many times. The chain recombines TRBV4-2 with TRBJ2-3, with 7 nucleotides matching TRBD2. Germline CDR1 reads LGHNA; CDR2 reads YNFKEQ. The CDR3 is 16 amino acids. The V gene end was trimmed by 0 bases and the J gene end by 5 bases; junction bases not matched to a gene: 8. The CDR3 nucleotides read TGTGCCAGCAGCCAAGATCCTCCAGCGGGGAGAGATACGCAGTATTTT. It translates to CASSQDPPAGRDTQYF.

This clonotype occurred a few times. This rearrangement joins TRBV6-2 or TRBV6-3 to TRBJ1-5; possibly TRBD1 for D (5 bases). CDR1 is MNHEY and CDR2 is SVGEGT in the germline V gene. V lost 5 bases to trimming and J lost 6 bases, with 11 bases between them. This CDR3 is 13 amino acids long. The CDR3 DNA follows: TGTGCCAGCAGTCTATCAGGGAGTCAGCCCCAGCATTTT. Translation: CASSLSGSQPQHF.

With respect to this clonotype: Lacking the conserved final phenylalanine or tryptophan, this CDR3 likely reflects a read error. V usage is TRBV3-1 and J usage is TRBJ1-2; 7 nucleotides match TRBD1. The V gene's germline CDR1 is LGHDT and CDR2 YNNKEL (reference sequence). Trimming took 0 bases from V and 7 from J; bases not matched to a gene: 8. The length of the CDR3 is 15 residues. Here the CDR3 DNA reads TGTGCCAGCAGCCAAGATCCCCGACAGGGAGCTGGCTACACCGTC. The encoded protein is CASSQDPRQGAGYTV.

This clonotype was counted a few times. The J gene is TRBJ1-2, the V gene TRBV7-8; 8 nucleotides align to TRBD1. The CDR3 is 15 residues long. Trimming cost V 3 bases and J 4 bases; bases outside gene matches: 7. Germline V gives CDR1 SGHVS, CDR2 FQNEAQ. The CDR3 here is CASSLAYRGSYGYTF. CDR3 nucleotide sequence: TGTGCCAGCAGCTTGGCTTACAGGGGGAGCTATGGCTACACCTTC.

In DNA form, the CDR3 reads TGTGCCAGCACTATAGACAGGGTTGGCGCAGATACGCAGTATTTT. This translates into CASTIDRVGADTQYF. The chain employs TRBV12-3 or TRBV12-4 and TRBJ2-3; 7 bases align to TRBD1. The CDR3 has 15 residues. After removal of 7 bases from V and 4 bases from J, the junction contained 11 bases not matched to a gene.

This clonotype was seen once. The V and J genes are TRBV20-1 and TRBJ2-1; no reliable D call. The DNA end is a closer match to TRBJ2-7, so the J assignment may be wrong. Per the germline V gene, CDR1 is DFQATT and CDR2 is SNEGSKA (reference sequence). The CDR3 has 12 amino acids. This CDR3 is CSASGYYNEQYF. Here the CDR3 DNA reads TGCAGTGCTAGCGGTTACTACAATGAGCAGTACTTC.

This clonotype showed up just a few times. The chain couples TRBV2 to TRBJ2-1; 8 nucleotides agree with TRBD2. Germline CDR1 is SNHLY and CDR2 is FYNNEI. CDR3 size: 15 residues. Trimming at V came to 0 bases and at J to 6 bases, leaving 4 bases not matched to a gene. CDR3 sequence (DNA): TGTGCCAGCAGTGAAGCGTTCGGACTAGCCAATGAGCAGTTCTTC. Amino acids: CASSEAFGLANEQFF.

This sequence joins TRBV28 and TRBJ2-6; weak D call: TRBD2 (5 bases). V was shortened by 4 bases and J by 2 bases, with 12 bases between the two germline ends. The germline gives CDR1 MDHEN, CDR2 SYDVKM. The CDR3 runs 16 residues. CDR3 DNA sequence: TGTGCCAGCAGTTCAAGGACGGGAACTGGGGCCAACGTCCTGACTTTC. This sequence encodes CASSSRTGTGANVLTF. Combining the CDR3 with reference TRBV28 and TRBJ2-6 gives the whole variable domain DVKVTQSSRYLVKRTGEKVFLECVQDMDHENMFWYRQDPGLGLRLIYFSYDVKMKEKGDIPEGYSVSREKKERFSLILESASTNQTSMYLCASSSRTGTGANVLTFGAGSRLTVL.

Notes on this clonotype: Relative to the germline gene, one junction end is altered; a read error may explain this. The CDR3 sequence: CAGSVDRGHSPLHF. The CDR3 DNA follows: TGTGCCGGCAGCGTAGACAGGGGGCATTCACCCCTCCACTTT. V usage is TRBV9 and J usage is TRBJ1-6; 10 bases agree with TRBD1. Germline CDR1 reads SGDLS; CDR2 reads YYNGEE. This CDR3 contains 14 residues.

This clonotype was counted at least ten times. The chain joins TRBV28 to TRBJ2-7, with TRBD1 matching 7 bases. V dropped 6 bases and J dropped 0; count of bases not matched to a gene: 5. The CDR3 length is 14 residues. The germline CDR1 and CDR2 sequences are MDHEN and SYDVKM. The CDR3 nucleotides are TGTGCCAGCAGCAGGGGGACACTCTCCTACGAGCAGTACTTC. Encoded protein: CASSRGTLSYEQYF.

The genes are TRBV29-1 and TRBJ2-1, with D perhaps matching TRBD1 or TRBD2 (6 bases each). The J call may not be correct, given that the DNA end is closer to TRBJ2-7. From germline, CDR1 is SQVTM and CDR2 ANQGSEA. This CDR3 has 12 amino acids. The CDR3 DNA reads TGCAGCGTTGAAGCCGGGGGCAATGAGCAGTACTTC. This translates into CSVEAGGNEQYF.

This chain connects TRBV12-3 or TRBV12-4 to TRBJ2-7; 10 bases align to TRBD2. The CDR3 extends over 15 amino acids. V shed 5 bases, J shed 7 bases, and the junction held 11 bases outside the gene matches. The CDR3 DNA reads TGTGCCAGCAGTCACGGGGCTAGCGGGAGAAATGAGCAGTACTTC. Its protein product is CASSHGASGRNEQYF.

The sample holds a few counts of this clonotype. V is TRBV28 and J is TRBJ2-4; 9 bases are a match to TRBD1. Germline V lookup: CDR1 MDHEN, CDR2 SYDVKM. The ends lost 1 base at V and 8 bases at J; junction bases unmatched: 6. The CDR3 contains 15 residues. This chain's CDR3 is CASSLLGQGLDIQYF. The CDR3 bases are TGTGCCAGCAGTTTATTGGGACAGGGACTGGACATTCAGTACTTC.